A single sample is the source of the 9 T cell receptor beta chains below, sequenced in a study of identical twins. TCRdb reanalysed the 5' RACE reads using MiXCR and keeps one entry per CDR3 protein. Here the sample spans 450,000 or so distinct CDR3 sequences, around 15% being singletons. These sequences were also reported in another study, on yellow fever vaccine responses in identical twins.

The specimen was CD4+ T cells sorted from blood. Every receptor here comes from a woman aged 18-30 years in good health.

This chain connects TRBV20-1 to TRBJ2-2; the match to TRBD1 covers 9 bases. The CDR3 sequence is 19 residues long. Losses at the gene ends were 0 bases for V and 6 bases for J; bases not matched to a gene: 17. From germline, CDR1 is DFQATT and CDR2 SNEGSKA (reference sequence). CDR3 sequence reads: CSARDGGDTGGRFPGELFF. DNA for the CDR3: TGCAGTGCTAGAGATGGAGGCGACACAGGGGGCAGGTTCCCCGGGGAGCTGTTTTTT.

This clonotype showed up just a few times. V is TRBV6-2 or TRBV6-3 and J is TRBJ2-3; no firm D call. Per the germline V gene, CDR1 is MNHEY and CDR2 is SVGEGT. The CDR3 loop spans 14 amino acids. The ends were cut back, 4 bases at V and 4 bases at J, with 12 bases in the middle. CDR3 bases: TGTGCCAGCAGTTGGGCAGCCCTCCCAGATACGCAGTATTTT. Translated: CASSWAALPDTQYF.

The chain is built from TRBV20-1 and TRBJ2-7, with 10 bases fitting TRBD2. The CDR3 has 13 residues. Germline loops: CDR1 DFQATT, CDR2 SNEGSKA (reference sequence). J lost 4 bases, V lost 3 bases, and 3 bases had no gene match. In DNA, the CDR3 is TGCAGTGCTAGCACTAGCGGGATATACGAGCAGTACTTC. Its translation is CSASTSGIYEQYF.

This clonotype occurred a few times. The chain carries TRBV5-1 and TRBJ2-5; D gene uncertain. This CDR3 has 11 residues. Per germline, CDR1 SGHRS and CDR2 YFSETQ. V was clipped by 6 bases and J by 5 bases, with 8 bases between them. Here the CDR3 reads CASKAGETQYF. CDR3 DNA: TGCGCCAGCAAAGCCGGGGAGACCCAGTACTTC.

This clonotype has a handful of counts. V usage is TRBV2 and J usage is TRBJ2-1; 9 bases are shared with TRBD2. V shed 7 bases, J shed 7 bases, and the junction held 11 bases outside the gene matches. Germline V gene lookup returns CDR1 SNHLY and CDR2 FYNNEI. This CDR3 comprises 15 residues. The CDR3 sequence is CASIKAGGGINEQFF. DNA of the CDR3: TGTGCCAGCATTAAAGCGGGAGGAGGAATAAATGAGCAGTTCTTC.

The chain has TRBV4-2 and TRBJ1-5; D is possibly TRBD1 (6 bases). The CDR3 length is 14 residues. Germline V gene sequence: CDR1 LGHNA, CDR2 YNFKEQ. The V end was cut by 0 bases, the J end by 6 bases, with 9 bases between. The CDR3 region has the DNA TGTGCCAGCAGCCAAGATATCAGGGGTCAGCCCCAGCATTTT. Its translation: CASSQDIRGQPQHF.

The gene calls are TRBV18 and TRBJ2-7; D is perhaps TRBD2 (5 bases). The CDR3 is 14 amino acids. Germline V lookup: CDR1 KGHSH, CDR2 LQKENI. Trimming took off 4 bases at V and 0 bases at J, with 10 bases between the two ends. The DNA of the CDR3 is TGTGCCAGCTCACTCGCGGGTCCCTCCTACGAGCAGTACTTC. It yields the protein CASSLAGPSYEQYF.

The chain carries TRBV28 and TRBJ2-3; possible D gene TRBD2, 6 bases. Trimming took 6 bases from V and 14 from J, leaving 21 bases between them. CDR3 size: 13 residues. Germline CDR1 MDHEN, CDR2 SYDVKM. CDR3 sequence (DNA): TGTGCCAGCAGCGGGCCTGCGGGGTTGGAACGGTATTTT. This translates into CASSGPAGLERYF.

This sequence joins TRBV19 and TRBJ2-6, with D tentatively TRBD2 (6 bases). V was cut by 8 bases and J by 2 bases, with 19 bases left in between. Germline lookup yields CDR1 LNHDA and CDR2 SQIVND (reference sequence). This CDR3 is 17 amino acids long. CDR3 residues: CASSIQGGKTGANVLTF. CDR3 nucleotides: TGTGCCAGTTCAATCCAGGGAGGTAAAACTGGGGCCAACGTCCTGACTTTC.